The present TCR beta chain was sequenced within a study of T cells in Graves' hyperthyroidism and ophthalmopathy. Researchers took RNA transcripts and amplified the TCR beta CDR3 regions from them. First-round RT-PCR with HTBI primers amplified the TCR CDR3 region. TCRdb passed the multiplex PCR reads through MiXCR, listing each CDR3 protein once. This sample has 550,000 to 800,000 distinct CDR3 sequences, with roughly 17% found just once. In its sample, this clonotype was seen a few times. There are 15 residues in the CDR3. The V end lost 0 bases, the J end lost 3 bases, and 10 bases lay between the germline ends. The germline CDR1 and CDR2 sequences are SGHRS and YFSETQ. Patients aged 18 to 65 had newly diagnosed hyperthyroidism that had lasted under 2 months.

This receptor was taken from a man in his fifties or sixties with Graves' hyperthyroidism. The chain couples TRBV5-1 to TRBJ2-1; unclear D gene. Source material: blood. The CDR3 spells CASSLDAQSYNEQFF. The DNA of the CDR3 is TGCGCCAGCAGCTTGGACGCACAGAGCTACAATGAGCAGTTCTTC.